Listed below are T cell receptor beta chains from one sample, sequenced in a study of control samples from healthy donors and cancer patients. Data came from immunoSEQ multiplex PCR; TCRdb stores just in-frame clones and leaves some out. Seen here are 95,000 to 150,000 clones, around nine tenths observed once, and the top ten hold about 8.7%. Specimen: blood. The receptors derive from a man aged 40-55 years in good health. Each CDR3 is given with its conserved first and last residue. Each record gives: D gene, V gene, J gene, clone size, CDR3 DNA, CDR3 protein. The D gene is left open where the match is weak. The listing skips clone size in some rows; elsewhere it reads once, few, many or a size class.

D: .; V: TRBV18; J: TRBJ1-6; size: .; DNA: TGTGCCAGCTCACCAGACAGGTATAATTCACCCCTCCACTTT; CDR3: CASSPDRYNSPLHF
D: TRBD2; V: TRBV11-3; J: TRBJ2-4; size: .; DNA: TGTGCCAGCAGCTTAGTGCCCCCGCTAGCGGGGGGGCGTACAAACATTCAGTACTTC; CDR3: CASSLVPPLAGGRTNIQYF
D: .; V: TRBV7-2; J: TRBJ2-2; size: once; DNA: TGTGCCAGCAGCCCCCGTCCCTACACCGGGGAGCTGTTTTTT; CDR3: CASSPRPYTGELFF
D: TRBD2; V: TRBV30; J: TRBJ2-1; size: .; DNA: TGTGCCTGGGCCCCCCCCGTCGGGACTAGGCATGAGCAGTTCTTC; CDR3: CAWAPPVGTRHEQFF
D: TRBD1; V: TRBV29-1; J: TRBJ1-1; size: once; DNA: TGCAGCGTTCACGGACAGGGGGTGAACACTGAAGCTTTCTTT; CDR3: CSVHGQGVNTEAFF
D: .; V: TRBV5-1; J: TRBJ2-2; size: .; DNA: TGCGCCAGCAGCTTGCGAACGGACACCGGGGAGCTGTTTTTT; CDR3: CASSLRTDTGELFF
D: .; V: TRBV24-1; J: TRBJ1-5; size: few; DNA: TGTGCCACCAGTGATGGAGGGCAGCCCCAGCATTTT; CDR3: CATSDGGQPQHF
D: .; V: TRBV5-6; J: TRBJ1-2; size: .; DNA: TGTGCCAGCAGCTCCGGACGGGTCTATGGCTACACCTTC; CDR3: CASSSGRVYGYTF
D: .; V: TRBV11-3; J: TRBJ2-5; size: .; DNA: TGTGCCAGCAGAACCGGGTTCCAAGAGACCCAGTACTTC; CDR3: CASRTGFQETQYF
D: .; V: TRBV9; J: TRBJ1-6; size: .; DNA: TGTGCCAGCAGCGTACTCGGCAGGGCTGGGACTTCACCCCTCCACTTT; CDR3: CASSVLGRAGTSPLHF
D: .; V: TRBV10-3; J: TRBJ1-5; size: many; DNA: TGTGCCACCTCCGGGGGGAGGGGCGCGTTTAAGATTAGTCAGCCCCAGCATTTT; CDR3: CATSGGRGAFKISQPQHF
D: TRBD2; V: TRBV11-2; J: TRBJ2-5; size: .; DNA: TGTGCCAGCAGCTCCAGCGTTTCTAGCGGGGGGGAGACCCAGTACTTC; CDR3: CASSSSVSSGGETQYF
D: .; V: TRBV24-1; J: TRBJ1-1; size: .; DNA: TGTGCCACCAGTGACCAGGGCGACACTGAAGCTTTCTTT; CDR3: CATSDQGDTEAFF
D: .; V: TRBV7-9; J: TRBJ2-1; size: once; DNA: TGTGCCAGCAGCTCCTCAATGTGGGTAGGGCAGTTCTTC; CDR3: CASSSSMWVGQFF
D: .; V: TRBV9; J: TRBJ2-5; size: .; DNA: TGTGCCAGCAGCGGCCCGGGCCCATTGGCAGAGACCCAGTACTTC; CDR3: CASSGPGPLAETQYF
D: .; V: TRBV5-8; J: TRBJ1-1; size: .; DNA: TGTGCCAGCAGCTTGGATCTGGCGGCTAGTGAAGCTTTCTTT; CDR3: CASSLDLAASEAFF
D: TRBD1; V: TRBV25-1; J: TRBJ2-2; size: .; DNA: TGTGCCAGCAGTCTGACAGGGGGCCTGAACACCGGGGAGCTGTTTTTT; CDR3: CASSLTGGLNTGELFF
D: .; V: TRBV30; J: TRBJ1-5; size: .; DNA: TGTGCCTGGAGCCGGGGGGGTTGGCAGCCCCAGCATTTT; CDR3: CAWSRGGWQPQHF
D: TRBD2; V: TRBV19; J: TRBJ2-2; size: .; DNA: TGTGCCAGTAGTGGTAGCGGGGGAACCACCGGGGAGCTGTTTTTT; CDR3: CASSGSGGTTGELFF
D: TRBD1; V: TRBV2; J: TRBJ2-2; size: once; DNA: TGTGCCAGCAAATGGGACAGGGGCACCGGGGAGCTGTTTTTT; CDR3: CASKWDRGTGELFF
D: TRBD2; V: TRBV13; J: TRBJ2-5; size: .; DNA: TGTGCCAGCAGCTCAGGGACTAGCGGGGCTCGGGAGACCCAGTACTTC; CDR3: CASSSGTSGARETQYF
D: .; V: TRBV9; J: TRBJ2-2; size: .; DNA: TGTGCCAGCAGCCGACTAACCGGGGAGCTGTTTTTT; CDR3: CASSRLTGELFF
D: TRBD1; V: TRBV18; J: TRBJ1-5; size: once; DNA: TGTGCCAGCTCAGCCGACAGGGGCAGCAATCAGCCTCAGCATTTT; CDR3: CASSADRGSNQPQHF
D: .; V: TRBV24-1; J: TRBJ2-7; size: .; DNA: TGTGCCACCAGTGATGATTCAGGGGACGAGCAGTACTTC; CDR3: CATSDDSGDEQYF
D: .; V: TRBV4-3; J: TRBJ2-2; size: .; DNA: TGCGCCAGCAGCCAAGACCATTGGGGGGCAAACACCGGGGAGCTGTTTTTT; CDR3: CASSQDHWGANTGELFF
D: TRBD1; V: TRBV27; J: TRBJ2-3; size: .; DNA: TGTGCCAGCTCCCTCACGCAGGGGGCGGTCACAGATACGCAGTATTTT; CDR3: CASSLTQGAVTDTQYF
D: .; V: TRBV7-6; J: TRBJ2-7; size: .; DNA: TGTGCCAGCAGCTCCCTACAAACAAGCGCCTACGAGCAGTACTTC; CDR3: CASSSLQTSAYEQYF
D: .; V: TRBV30; J: TRBJ1-1; size: .; DNA: TGTGCCTGGAGTGTATCGGGACAAGCCACTGAAGCTTTCTTT; CDR3: CAWSVSGQATEAFF
D: .; V: TRBV15; J: TRBJ1-4; size: .; DNA: TGTGCCACCAGCGGGGGGGATTCTTCGCCGTATGAAAAACTGTTTTTT; CDR3: CATSGGDSSPYEKLFF
D: .; V: TRBV29-1; J: TRBJ2-3; size: .; DNA: TGCAGCGTTGAAGCCCTCACGTTGACGCAGTATTTT; CDR3: CSVEALTLTQYF
D: .; V: TRBV23-1; J: TRBJ2-1; size: .; DNA: TGCGCCAGCGCGGATTCAGGGGGGACCAGCGGCTCCTACAATGAGCAGTTCTTC; CDR3: CASADSGGTSGSYNEQFF
D: .; V: TRBV9; J: TRBJ1-1; size: .; DNA: TGTGCCAGCAGCGCCCGGACAGTTAACACTGAAGCTTTCTTT; CDR3: CASSARTVNTEAFF
D: .; V: TRBV7-2; J: TRBJ2-3; size: .; DNA: TGTGCCAGCACCTCGTACCGCCCCGGAGATACGCAGTATTTT; CDR3: CASTSYRPGDTQYF
D: .; V: TRBV12-3/TRBV12-4; J: TRBJ1-3; size: few; DNA: TGTGCCAGCAGTCAGCCCTCTGGAAACACCATATATTTT; CDR3: CASSQPSGNTIYF
D: .; V: TRBV6-2/TRBV6-3; J: TRBJ2-7; size: many; DNA: TGTGCCAGCAGTTACCCCTCAAGCGACTCCTCTACGAAGCAGTACTTC; CDR3: CASSYPSSDSSTKQYF
D: .; V: TRBV5-1; J: TRBJ1-1; size: .; DNA: TGCGCCAGCAGCCCACTGGGGGTCAGGACAAATATGAACACTGAAGCTTTCTTT; CDR3: CASSPLGVRTNMNTEAFF
D: TRBD2; V: TRBV11-3; J: TRBJ2-1; size: .; DNA: TGTGCCAGCAGCTTAGAGTTTTTTGCGGGGGGCCCCAATGAGCAGTTCTTC; CDR3: CASSLEFFAGGPNEQFF
D: TRBD1; V: TRBV24-1; J: TRBJ2-3; size: .; DNA: TGTGCCACCAGTGATTCATACAGGGGGCGTAGCACAGATACGCAGTATTTT; CDR3: CATSDSYRGRSTDTQYF
D: .; V: TRBV2; J: TRBJ2-5; size: few; DNA: TGTGCCAGCAAAGGGGGAGAGACCCAGTACTTC; CDR3: CASKGGETQYF
D: .; V: TRBV21-1; J: TRBJ2-5; size: .; DNA: TGTGCCAGCACCTCCTTGGGGACTAGCGGGGGACGAGAGACCCAGTACTTC; CDR3: CASTSLGTSGGRETQYF
D: .; V: TRBV5-6; J: TRBJ1-3; size: .; DNA: TGTGCCAGCAGCTTGCGAATGGCCGGAAACACCATATATTTT; CDR3: CASSLRMAGNTIYF
D: .; V: TRBV12-3/TRBV12-4; J: TRBJ2-5; size: .; DNA: TGTGCCAGCAGTTCCCGGGGACTTCGGGACTTC; CDR3: CASSSRGLRDF
D: .; V: TRBV27; J: TRBJ2-5; size: few; DNA: TGTGCCAGCAGTTCATCAGGGTACCAAGAGACCCAGTACTTC; CDR3: CASSSSGYQETQYF
D: .; V: TRBV7-9; J: TRBJ1-2; size: few; DNA: TGTGCCAGCAGTCCTACTCTTGGGCCAGCGGGAACCTTC; CDR3: CASSPTLGPAGTF
D: .; V: TRBV7-9; J: TRBJ2-5; size: .; DNA: TGTGCCAGCAGCTTACCGACCCAGGGACGGCAAGAGACCCAGTACTTC; CDR3: CASSLPTQGRQETQYF
D: TRBD1; V: TRBV7-2; J: TRBJ1-2; size: .; DNA: TGTGCCAGCAGCTTACAGGGGGCTCATGGCTACACCTTC; CDR3: CASSLQGAHGYTF
D: .; V: TRBV12-3/TRBV12-4; J: TRBJ1-1; size: .; DNA: TGTGCCAGCAGTATGCGGGTGACTGAAGCTTTCTTT; CDR3: CASSMRVTEAFF
D: .; V: TRBV11-3; J: TRBJ2-3; size: once; DNA: TGTGCCAGCAGCTTCGACCCCCCTTGGAGGACAGATACGCAGTATTTT; CDR3: CASSFDPPWRTDTQYF
D: .; V: TRBV10-3; J: TRBJ1-1; size: .; DNA: TGTGCCATCAGTGCCGACGGAGGCTTGCCTTTCTTT; CDR3: CAISADGGLPFF
D: TRBD1; V: TRBV5-6; J: TRBJ1-3; size: .; DNA: TGTGCCAGCAGCTTGTTCGGCAGGGGGCTTAGTGGAAACACCATATATTTT; CDR3: CASSLFGRGLSGNTIYF
D: TRBD2; V: TRBV11-3; J: TRBJ2-5; size: .; DNA: TGTGCCAGCAGCTCGGGCTCAAGCGGGGGGAACCAAGAGACCCAGTACTTC; CDR3: CASSSGSSGGNQETQYF
D: .; V: TRBV4-3; J: TRBJ2-7; size: .; DNA: TGCGCCAGCAGCCAGAGAGGCAGGGAGGACGAGCAGTACTTC; CDR3: CASSQRGREDEQYF
D: .; V: TRBV12-2; J: TRBJ1-4; size: .; DNA: TGTGCAAGTCGCTTAGGTGCGTTTAATGAAAAACTGTTTTTT; CDR3: CASRLGAFNEKLFF
D: .; V: TRBV11-3; J: TRBJ1-2; size: .; DNA: TGTGCCAGCAGCCTGCTCCAGGGCAACTATGGCTACACCTTC; CDR3: CASSLLQGNYGYTF